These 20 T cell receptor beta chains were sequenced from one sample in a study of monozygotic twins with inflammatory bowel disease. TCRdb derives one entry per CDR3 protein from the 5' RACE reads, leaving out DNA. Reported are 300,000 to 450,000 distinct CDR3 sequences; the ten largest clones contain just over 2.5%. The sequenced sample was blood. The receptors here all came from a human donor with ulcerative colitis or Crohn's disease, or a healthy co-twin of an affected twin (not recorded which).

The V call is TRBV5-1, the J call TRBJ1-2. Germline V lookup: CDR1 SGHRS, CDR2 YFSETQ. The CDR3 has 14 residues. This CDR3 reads CASSLRPTHYGYTF.

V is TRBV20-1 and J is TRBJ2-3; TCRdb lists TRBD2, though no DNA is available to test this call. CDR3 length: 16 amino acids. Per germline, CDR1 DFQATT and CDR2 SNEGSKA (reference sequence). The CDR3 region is CSARVRTSGATDTQYF.

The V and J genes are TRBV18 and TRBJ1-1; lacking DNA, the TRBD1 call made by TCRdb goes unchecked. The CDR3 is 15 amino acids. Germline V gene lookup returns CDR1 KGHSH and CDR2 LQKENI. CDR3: CASSPRGWTGGEAFF.

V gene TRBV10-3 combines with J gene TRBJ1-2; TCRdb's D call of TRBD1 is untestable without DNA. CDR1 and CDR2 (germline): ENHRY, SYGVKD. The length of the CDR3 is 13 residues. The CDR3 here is CAIREGANYGYTF.

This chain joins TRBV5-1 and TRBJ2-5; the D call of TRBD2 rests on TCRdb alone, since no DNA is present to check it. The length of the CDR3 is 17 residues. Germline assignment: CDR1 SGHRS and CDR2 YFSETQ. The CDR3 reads CASSLLGLAGVQETQYF.

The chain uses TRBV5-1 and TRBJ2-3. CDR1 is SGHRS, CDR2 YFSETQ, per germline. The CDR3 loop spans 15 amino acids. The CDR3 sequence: CASSLSGSSTDTQYF.

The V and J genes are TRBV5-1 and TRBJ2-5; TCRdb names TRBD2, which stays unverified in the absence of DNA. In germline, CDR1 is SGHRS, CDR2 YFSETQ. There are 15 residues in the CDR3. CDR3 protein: CASDNGAGIQETQYF. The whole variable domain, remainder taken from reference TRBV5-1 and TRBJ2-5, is KAGVTQTPRYLIKTRGQQVTLSCSPISGHRSVSWYQQTPGQGLQFLFEYFSETQRNKGNFPGRFSGRQFSNSRSEMNVSTLELGDSALYLCASDNGAGIQETQYFGPGTRLLVL.

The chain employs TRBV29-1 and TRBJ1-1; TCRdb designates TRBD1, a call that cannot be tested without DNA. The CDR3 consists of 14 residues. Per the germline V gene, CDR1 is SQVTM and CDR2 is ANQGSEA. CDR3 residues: CSGKTGGGSTEAFF.

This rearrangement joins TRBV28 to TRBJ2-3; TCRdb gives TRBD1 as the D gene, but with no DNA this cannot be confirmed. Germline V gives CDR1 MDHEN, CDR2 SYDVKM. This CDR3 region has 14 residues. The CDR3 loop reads CASSYRDLTDTQYF.

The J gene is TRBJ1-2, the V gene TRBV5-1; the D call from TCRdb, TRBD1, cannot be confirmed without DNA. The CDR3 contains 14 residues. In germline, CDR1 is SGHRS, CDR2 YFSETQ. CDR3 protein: CASRSDRTNYGYTF.

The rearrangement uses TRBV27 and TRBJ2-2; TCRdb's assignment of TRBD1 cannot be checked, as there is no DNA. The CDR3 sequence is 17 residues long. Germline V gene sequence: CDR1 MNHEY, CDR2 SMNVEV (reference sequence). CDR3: CASNPRGRGINTGELFF.

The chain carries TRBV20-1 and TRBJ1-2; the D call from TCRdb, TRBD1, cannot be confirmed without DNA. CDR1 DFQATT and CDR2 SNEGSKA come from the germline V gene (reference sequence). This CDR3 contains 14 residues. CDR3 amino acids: CSARDVGVNYGYTF.

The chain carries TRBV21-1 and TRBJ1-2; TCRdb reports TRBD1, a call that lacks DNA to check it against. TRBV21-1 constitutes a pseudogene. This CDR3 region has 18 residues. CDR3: CASSKNYGQPPRNYGYTF.

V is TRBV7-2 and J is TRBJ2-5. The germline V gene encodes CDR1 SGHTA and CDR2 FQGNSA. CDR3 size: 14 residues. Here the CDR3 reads CASSLNYYQETQYF.

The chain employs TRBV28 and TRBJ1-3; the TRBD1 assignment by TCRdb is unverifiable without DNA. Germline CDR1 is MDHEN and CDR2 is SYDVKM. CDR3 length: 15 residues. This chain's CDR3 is CATIVGGAGGNSIYF.

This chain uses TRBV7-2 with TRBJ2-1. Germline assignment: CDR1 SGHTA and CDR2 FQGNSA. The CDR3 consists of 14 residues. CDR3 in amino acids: CASSFPGSHNEQFF.

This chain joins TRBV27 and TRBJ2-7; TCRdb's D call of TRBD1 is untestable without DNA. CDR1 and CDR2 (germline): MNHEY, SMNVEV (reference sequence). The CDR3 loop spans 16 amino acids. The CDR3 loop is CASSPLRQRGSYEQYF.

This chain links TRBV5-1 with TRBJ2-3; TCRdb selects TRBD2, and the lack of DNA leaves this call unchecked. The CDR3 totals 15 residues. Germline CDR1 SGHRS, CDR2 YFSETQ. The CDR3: CASSLGAGLRDTQYF.

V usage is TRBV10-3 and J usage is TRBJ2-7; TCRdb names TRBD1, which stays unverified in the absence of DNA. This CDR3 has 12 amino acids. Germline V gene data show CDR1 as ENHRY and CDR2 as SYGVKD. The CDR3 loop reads CAMGQGSYEQYF.

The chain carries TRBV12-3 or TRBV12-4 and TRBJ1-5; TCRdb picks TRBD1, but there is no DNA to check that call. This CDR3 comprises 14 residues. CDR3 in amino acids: CASRNGQGSWPQHF.